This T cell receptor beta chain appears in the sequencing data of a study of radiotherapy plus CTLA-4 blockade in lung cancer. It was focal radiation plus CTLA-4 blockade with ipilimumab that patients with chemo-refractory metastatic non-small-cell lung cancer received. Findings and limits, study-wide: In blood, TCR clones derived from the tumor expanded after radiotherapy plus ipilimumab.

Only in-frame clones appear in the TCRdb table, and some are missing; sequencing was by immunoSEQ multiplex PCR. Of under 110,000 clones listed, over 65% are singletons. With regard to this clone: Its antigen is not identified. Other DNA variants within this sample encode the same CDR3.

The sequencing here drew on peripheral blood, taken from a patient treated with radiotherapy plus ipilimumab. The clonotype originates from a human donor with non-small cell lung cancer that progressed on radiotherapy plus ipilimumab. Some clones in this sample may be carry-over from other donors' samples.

CDR3 sequence reads: CASSEAERGQAHSYEQYF. The CDR3, as DNA: TGTGCCAGCAGTGAAGCTGAACGAGGACAGGCCCATTCCTACGAGCAGTACTTC. The V and J genes are TRBV6-1 and TRBJ2-7; 7 bases match TRBD1. V dropped 0 bases and J dropped 1; count of bases not matched to a gene: 12. This CDR3 spans 18 amino acids. Germline V gene sequence: CDR1 MNHNS, CDR2 SASEGT.